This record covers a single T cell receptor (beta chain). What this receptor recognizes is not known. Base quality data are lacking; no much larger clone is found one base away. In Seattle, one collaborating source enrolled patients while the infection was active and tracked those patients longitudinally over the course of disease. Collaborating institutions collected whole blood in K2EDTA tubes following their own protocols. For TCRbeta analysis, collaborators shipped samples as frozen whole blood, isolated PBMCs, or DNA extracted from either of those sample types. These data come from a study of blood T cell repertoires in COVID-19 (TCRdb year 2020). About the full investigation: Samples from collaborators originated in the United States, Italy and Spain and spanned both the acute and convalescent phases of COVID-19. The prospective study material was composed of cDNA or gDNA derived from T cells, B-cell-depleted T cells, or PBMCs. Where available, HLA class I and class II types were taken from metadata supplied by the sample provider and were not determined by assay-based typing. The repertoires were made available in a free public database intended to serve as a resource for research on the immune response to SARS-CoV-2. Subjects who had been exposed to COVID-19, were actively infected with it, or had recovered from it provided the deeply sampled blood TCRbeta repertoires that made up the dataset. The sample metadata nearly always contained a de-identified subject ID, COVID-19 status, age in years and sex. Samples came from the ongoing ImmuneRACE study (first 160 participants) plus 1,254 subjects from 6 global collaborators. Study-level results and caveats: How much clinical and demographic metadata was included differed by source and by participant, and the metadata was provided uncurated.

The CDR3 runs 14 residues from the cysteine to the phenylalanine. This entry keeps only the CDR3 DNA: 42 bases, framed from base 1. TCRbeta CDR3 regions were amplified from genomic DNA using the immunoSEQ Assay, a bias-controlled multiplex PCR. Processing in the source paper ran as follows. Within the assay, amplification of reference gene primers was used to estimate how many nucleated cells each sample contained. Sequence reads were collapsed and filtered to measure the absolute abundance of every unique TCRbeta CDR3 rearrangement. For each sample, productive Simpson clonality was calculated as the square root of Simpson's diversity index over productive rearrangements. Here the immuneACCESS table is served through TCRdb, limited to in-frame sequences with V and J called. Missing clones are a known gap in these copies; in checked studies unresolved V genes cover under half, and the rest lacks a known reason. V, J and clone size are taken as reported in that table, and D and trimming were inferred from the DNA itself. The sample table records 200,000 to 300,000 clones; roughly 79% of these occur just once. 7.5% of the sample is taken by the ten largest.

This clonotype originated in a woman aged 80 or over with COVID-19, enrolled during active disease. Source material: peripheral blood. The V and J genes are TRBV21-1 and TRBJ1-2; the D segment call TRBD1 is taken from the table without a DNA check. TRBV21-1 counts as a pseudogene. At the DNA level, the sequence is TGTGCCAGCAGCAATGGACAGGCGGACTATGGCTACACCTTC. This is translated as CASSNGQADYGYTF.